This T cell receptor (beta chain) was sequenced for a study of T cells after yellow fever vaccination. Each CDR3 protein gets one entry after TCRdb re-called the 5' RACE reads with MiXCR. The sample yields roughly 500,000 distinct CDR3 sequences, about 19% seen once. The germline V gene has CDR1 SGHTA and CDR2 FQGNSA. CDR3 length equals 17 residues. V dropped 7 bases and J dropped 2 bases, with 24 bases sitting between them. The sample holds a few counts of this clonotype. This sample comprised PBMCs, obtained 15 days after the yellow fever booster vaccination. This TCR came from a man aged 25-45 years who received the YFV17D yellow fever vaccine. The chain couples TRBV7-2 to TRBJ2-7, with unresolved D. The CDR3 sequence is CASIDLSKGPRPYEQYF. The CDR3 DNA sequence: TGTGCCAGCATCGACCTGTCGAAGGGCCCCAGACCCTACGAGCAGTACTTC.